These 29 T cell receptor beta chains originate from one sample sequenced in a study of CD8+ T cells in alopecia areata. As the sequencing template, cDNA was produced by extracting RNA and reverse transcribing it. Repertoires were generated with immunoSEQ multiplex PCR, while TCRdb's copy carries only in-frame clones and drops some. This table has about 190,000 clones, 50% to 75% appearing once. Described treatment: oral pan-JAK inhibitor, 5-10 mg twice daily. The specimen was CD4+ T cells sorted from blood, collected at week 4, from a patient treated with tofacitinib. These receptors were taken from a human donor with alopecia areata.

J is TRBJ1-5 and V is TRBV19; no firm D call. Trimming removed 5 bases from V and 7 bases from J, with 12 bases in between. The CDR3 contains 13 residues. CDR1 is LNHDA and CDR2 is SQIVND in the germline V gene (reference sequence). As DNA, the CDR3 is TGTGCCAGTAGTCCAATGGGCAGGCAGCCCCAGCATTTT. This codes for CASSPMGRQPQHF.

The J gene is TRBJ1-2, the V gene TRBV30; possibly TRBD1 for D (5 bases). Per the germline V gene, CDR1 is GTSNPN and CDR2 is SVGIG (reference sequence). The CDR3 runs 13 residues. V was trimmed by 2 bases and J by 4 bases, leaving 11 bases between them. This CDR3 reads CAWSLGDGYGYTF. For the CDR3, the DNA is TGTGCCTGGAGTTTAGGGGACGGCTATGGCTACACCTTC.

This clone has at least ten counts. This sequence joins TRBV7-9 and TRBJ1-1; TRBD1 is a possible D gene (6 bases). Looked up from germline, CDR1 is SEHNR and CDR2 is FQNEAQ (reference sequence). The CDR3 extends over 12 amino acids. Trimming stripped 2 bases from V and 8 bases from J, with 9 bases between. This CDR3 reads CASSLYGTEAFF. Written as DNA, the CDR3 is TGTGCCAGCAGCTTATACGGGACAGAAGCTTTCTTT.

With regard to this clone: In the same sample, other DNA sequences code for this CDR3. The CDR3 sequence: CASSLMETQYF. The CDR3 nucleotides are TGTGCCAGCAGCTTAATGGAGACCCAGTACTTC. The V gene is TRBV7-2, the J gene TRBJ2-5; D gene ambiguous. Per germline, CDR1 SGHTA and CDR2 FQGNSA. Trimming shortened V by 2 bases and J by 5 bases, and 3 bases separated the two germline ends. The CDR3 length is 11 residues.

V gene TRBV10-3 combines with J gene TRBJ2-2; 7 bases map to TRBD1. The CDR3 runs 14 residues. V dropped 6 bases and J dropped 4; count of bases not matched to a gene: 5. CDR1 is ENHRY, CDR2 SYGVKD, per germline. CDR3 sequence: CAISRTGPTGELFF. CDR3 in DNA: TGTGCCATCAGCCGGACAGGCCCCACCGGGGAGCTGTTTTTT.

The J gene is TRBJ2-7, the V gene TRBV5-1; TRBD1 matches at 9 bases. The CDR3 is made up of 19 amino acids. Germline CDR1 is SGHRS and CDR2 is YFSETQ. V lost 6 bases to trimming and J lost 3 bases; unmatched junction nucleotides: 22. The CDR3: CASKVRTGAISGLVYEQYF. CDR3 bases: TGCGCCAGCAAGGTGAGGACAGGGGCTATATCCGGTCTGGTCTACGAGCAGTACTTC. The whole variable domain, remainder taken from reference TRBV5-1 and TRBJ2-7, is KAGVTQTPRYLIKTRGQQVTLSCSPISGHRSVSWYQQTPGQGLQFLFEYFSETQRNKGNFPGRFSGRQFSNSRSEMNVSTLELGDSALYLCASKVRTGAISGLVYEQYFGPGTRLTVT.

The chain carries TRBV30 and TRBJ2-1; 9 bases are a match to TRBD1. This CDR3 spans 15 amino acids. The V gene's germline CDR1 is GTSNPN and CDR2 SVGIG (reference sequence). The V gene end was trimmed by 1 base and the J gene end by 7 bases; junction bases not matched to a gene: 8. The CDR3 sequence: CAWSAYGTGKNEQFF. Here the CDR3 DNA reads TGTGCCTGGAGTGCCTACGGGACAGGGAAAAATGAGCAGTTCTTC.

The chain has TRBV5-1 and TRBJ2-5, with 8 bases matching TRBD2. Unmatched junction bases numbered 6, after V lost 1 base and J lost 1 base. Germline V gene sequence: CDR1 SGHRS, CDR2 YFSETQ. The CDR3 extends over 16 amino acids. The CDR3 DNA reads TGCGCCAGCAGCTTGTCGGGACTAGTAGGCCAAGAGACCCAGTACTTC. Translated: CASSLSGLVGQETQYF. The full variable domain, completed using reference TRBV5-1 and TRBJ2-5, is KAGVTQTPRYLIKTRGQQVTLSCSPISGHRSVSWYQQTPGQGLQFLFEYFSETQRNKGNFPGRFSGRQFSNSRSEMNVSTLELGDSALYLCASSLSGLVGQETQYFGPGTRLLVL.

As DNA, the CDR3 is TGTGCCAGCAGCGGCGGGGGTAACACTGAAGCTTTCTTT. This gives the protein CASSGGGNTEAFF. This chain connects TRBV7-8 to TRBJ1-1; weak D call: TRBD1 (5 bases). The CDR3 consists of 13 residues. Germline loops: CDR1 SGHVS, CDR2 FQNEAQ. V lost 5 bases, J lost 2 bases, and 9 bases lay in between. The whole variable domain, remainder taken from reference TRBV7-8 and TRBJ1-1, is GAGVSQSPRYKVAKRGQDVALRCDPISGHVSLFWYQQALGQGPEFLTYFQNEAQLDKSGLPSDRFFAERPEGSVSTLKIQRTQQEDSAVYLCASSGGGNTEAFFGQGTRLTVV.

V gene TRBV4-1 combines with J gene TRBJ1-6, with D uncertain. Germline CDR1 reads MGHRA; CDR2 reads YSYEKL. This CDR3 has 17 amino acids. V lost 0 bases, J lost 0 bases, and 9 bases lay in between. In DNA, the CDR3 is TGCGCCAGCAGCCAAGAATACGGGAGCTCCTATAATTCACCCCTCCACTTT. It translates to CASSQEYGSSYNSPLHF.

The chain links TRBV6-6 to TRBJ1-1; TRBD1 is a possible D gene (6 bases). CDR3 size: 14 residues. V gave up 2 bases and J gave up 11 bases, with 18 bases separating them. The germline V gene encodes CDR1 MNHNY and CDR2 SVGAGI (reference sequence). In DNA form, the CDR3 reads TGTGCCAGCAGTTACACCGAGCAGGGGCCTGGGGCTTTCTTT. This gives the protein CASSYTEQGPGAFF.

The chain uses TRBV27 and TRBJ1-5; D possibly corresponds to TRBD1 (5 bases). This CDR3 has 15 amino acids. Germline V gene data show CDR1 as MNHEY and CDR2 as SMNVEV (reference sequence). Deletions cut 2 bases from V and 5 bases from J, with 13 bases between. CDR3 sequence: CASSLRGRPDQPQHF. CDR3 sequence (DNA): TGTGCCAGCAGTTTAAGGGGCCGTCCCGATCAGCCCCAGCATTTT.

This chain uses TRBV29-1 with TRBJ2-7, with a possible D match to TRBD1 (6 bases). CDR1 and CDR2 (germline): SQVTM, ANQGSEA. The CDR3 contains 11 residues. V was shortened by 1 base and J by 6 bases, with 7 bases between the two germline ends. The chain's CDR3 is CSVEAGVEQYF. CDR3 coding DNA: TGCAGCGTTGAAGCAGGGGTCGAGCAGTACTTC.

V and J are TRBV18 and TRBJ2-3; 7 nucleotides match TRBD2. CDR3 length: 15 residues. V dropped 3 bases and J dropped 1; count of bases not matched to a gene: 4. The germline gives CDR1 KGHSH, CDR2 LQKENI. The chain's CDR3 is CASSPLLAGTDTQYF. DNA of the CDR3: TGTGCCAGCTCACCGTTGCTAGCGGGCACAGATACGCAGTATTTT.

The J gene is TRBJ1-2, the V gene TRBV7-6; D ambiguous. V was trimmed by 5 bases and J by 4 bases, leaving 17 bases between them. The CDR3 length is 15 residues. The germline gives CDR1 SGHVS, CDR2 FNYEAQ. CDR3 sequence: CASSPIGVGSYGYTF. CDR3 DNA sequence: TGTGCCAGCAGCCCGATTGGTGTAGGGTCCTATGGCTACACCTTC.

This sequence joins TRBV7-9 and TRBJ2-7; D is ambiguous. Trimming cost V 8 bases and J 2 bases, with 7 bases left between them. CDR3 length: 11 amino acids. From germline, CDR1 is SEHNR and CDR2 FQNEAQ (reference sequence). CDR3 residues: CASGPAYEQYF. The CDR3 DNA reads TGTGCCAGCGGGCCCGCCTACGAGCAGTACTTC.

The V gene is TRBV27, the J gene TRBJ1-5, with a weak D call TRBD1 (5 bases). Trimming removed 6 bases at V and 2 bases at J, with 14 bases between. This CDR3 contains 15 residues. The germline V gene has CDR1 MNHEY and CDR2 SMNVEV (reference sequence). CDR3 protein: CASRLQGTGNQPQHF. The CDR3 DNA follows: TGTGCCAGCAGACTCCAGGGTACGGGCAATCAGCCCCAGCATTTT.

The V gene is TRBV30, the J gene TRBJ2-2; 9 nucleotides align to TRBD1. The CDR3 covers 13 residues. The ends lost 0 bases at V and 13 bases at J; junction bases unmatched: 6. The germline V gene encodes CDR1 GTSNPN and CDR2 SVGIG (reference sequence). The CDR3 loop is CAWSVQDRGVLFF. Here the CDR3 DNA reads TGTGCCTGGAGTGTACAGGACAGGGGAGTGCTGTTTTTT.

This clone is a singleton in its sample. The chain uses TRBV5-4 and TRBJ2-7; the D is unclear. Germline V CDR1 and CDR2: SGHNT, YYREEE (reference sequence). The CDR3 length is 14 residues. V lost 5 bases to trimming and J lost 0 bases, with 12 bases between them. The CDR3 spells CASRQTEYSYEQYF. Here the CDR3 DNA reads TGTGCCAGCAGGCAAACAGAGTACTCCTACGAGCAGTACTTC.

This clone came up a few times. The chain employs TRBV30 and TRBJ1-1; D remains unclear. The V and J ends lost 2 bases and 0 bases respectively, with 7 bases between them. Germline V gives CDR1 GTSNPN, CDR2 SVGIG (reference sequence). The CDR3 totals 13 residues. Here the CDR3 reads CAWSTDLNTEAFF. DNA of the CDR3: TGTGCCTGGAGTACAGATTTGAACACTGAAGCTTTCTTT.

This chain connects TRBV30 to TRBJ2-5; D not resolved. V was clipped by 4 bases and J by 2 bases, with 11 bases between them. Germline lookup yields CDR1 GTSNPN and CDR2 SVGIG (reference sequence). The CDR3 runs to 13 residues. CDR3 protein: CAWTLDGQETQYF. CDR3 DNA: TGTGCCTGGACCCTGGACGGTCAAGAGACCCAGTACTTC. Full variable domain (outside the CDR3, taken from reference TRBV30 and TRBJ2-5): SQTIHQWPATLVQPVGSPLSLECTVEGTSNPNLYWYRQAAGRGLQLLFYSVGIGQISSEVPQNLSASRPQDRQFILSSKKLLLSDSGFYLCAWTLDGQETQYFGPGTRLLVL.

This clone was detected a few times. The J gene is TRBJ1-2, the V gene TRBV18, with a weak D call TRBD1 (5 bases). CDR1 is KGHSH, CDR2 LQKENI, per germline. Trimming left V 5 bases short and J 0 bases short, with 10 bases between. This CDR3 is 14 amino acids long. CDR3 protein: CASSAPGANYGYTF. The CDR3 DNA follows: TGTGCCAGCTCAGCCCCGGGGGCTAACTATGGCTACACCTTC.

The chain couples TRBV5-1 to TRBJ2-3; no clear D. Trimming took 4 bases from V and 3 from J, leaving 9 bases between them. The germline V gene encodes CDR1 SGHRS and CDR2 YFSETQ. The CDR3 consists of 13 residues. The CDR3 region is CASSTQVTDTQYF. DNA for the CDR3: TGCGCCAGCAGCACCCAAGTAACAGATACGCAGTATTTT. Full variable domain (remainder filled in from reference TRBV5-1 and TRBJ2-3): KAGVTQTPRYLIKTRGQQVTLSCSPISGHRSVSWYQQTPGQGLQFLFEYFSETQRNKGNFPGRFSGRQFSNSRSEMNVSTLELGDSALYLCASSTQVTDTQYFGPGTRLTVL.

The V gene is TRBV30, the J gene TRBJ1-1; D uncertain. V dropped 3 bases and J dropped 4 bases, with 9 bases sitting between them. CDR1 and CDR2 (germline): GTSNPN, SVGIG (reference sequence). This CDR3 spans 12 amino acids. CDR3 DNA: TGTGCCTGGAGCCGCCGGTCCACTGAAGCTTTCTTT. Its protein product is CAWSRRSTEAFF.

The chain combines TRBV4-3 with TRBJ1-6, with D possibly being TRBD1 (5 bases). CDR1 is LGHNA and CDR2 is YSLEER in the germline V gene. V was clipped by 6 bases and J by 0 bases, with 9 bases between them. The CDR3 is made up of 15 amino acids. The CDR3 region is CASREGSSYNSPLHF. DNA for the CDR3: TGCGCCAGCAGAGAGGGGAGCTCCTATAATTCACCCCTCCACTTT.

Of note for this clone: At the DNA level, this CDR3 is encoded by other sequences in the same sample as well. The chain couples TRBV29-1 to TRBJ2-2; 7 bases map to TRBD1. V gave up 4 bases and J gave up 2 bases; unmatched junction bases: 4. This CDR3 is 14 amino acids long. Germline V lookup: CDR1 SQVTM, CDR2 ANQGSEA. The CDR3 sequence is CSVVAGGNTGELFF. CDR3 coding DNA: TGCAGCGTTGTGGCAGGGGGTAACACCGGGGAGCTGTTTTTT.

This clone appeared a few times. This chain links TRBV29-1 with TRBJ1-2, with 8 bases aligning to TRBD1. CDR3 length equals 14 residues. Germline trimming cut 2 bases from V and 8 bases from J; bases unmatched to any gene: 10. Germline lookup yields CDR1 SQVTM and CDR2 ANQGSEA. CDR3 loop: CSVERQGRLGGYTF. In DNA form, the CDR3 reads TGCAGCGTTGAACGACAGGGGCGTCTCGGGGGCTACACCTTC.

The rearrangement uses TRBV15 and TRBJ1-6; no clear D gene. Germline loops: CDR1 LNHNV, CDR2 YYDKDF (reference sequence). The CDR3 loop spans 13 amino acids. The ends were cut back, 3 bases at V and 9 bases at J, with 9 bases in the middle. The CDR3 reads CATSRQTGSPLHF. In DNA form, the CDR3 reads TGTGCCACCAGCAGGCAGACGGGTTCACCCCTCCACTTT.

CDR3 sequence (DNA): TGTGCCAGCAGAGGGACAGGAATTGGGGAGCAGTACTTC. Translating gives CASRGTGIGEQYF. The chain uses TRBV6-5 and TRBJ2-7; 8 bases are shared with TRBD1. The germline gives CDR1 MNHEY, CDR2 SVGAGI. V gave up 6 bases and J gave up 7 bases; unmatched junction bases: 8. This CDR3 has 13 residues.